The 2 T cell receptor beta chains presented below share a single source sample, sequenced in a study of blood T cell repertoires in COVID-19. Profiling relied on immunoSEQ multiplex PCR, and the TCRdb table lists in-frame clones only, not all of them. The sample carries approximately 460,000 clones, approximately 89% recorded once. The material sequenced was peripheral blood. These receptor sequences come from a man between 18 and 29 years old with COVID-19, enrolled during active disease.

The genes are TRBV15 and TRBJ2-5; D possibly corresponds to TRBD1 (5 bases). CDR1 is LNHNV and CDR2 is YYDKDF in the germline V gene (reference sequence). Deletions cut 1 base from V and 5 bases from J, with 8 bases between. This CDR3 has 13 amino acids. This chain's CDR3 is CATSRGGSETQYF. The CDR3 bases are TGTGCCACCAGCAGAGGGGGCTCGGAGACCCAGTACTTC.

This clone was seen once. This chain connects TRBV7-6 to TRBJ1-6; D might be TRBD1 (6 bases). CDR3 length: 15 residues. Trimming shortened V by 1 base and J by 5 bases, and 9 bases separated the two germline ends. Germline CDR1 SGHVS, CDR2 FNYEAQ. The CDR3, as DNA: TGTGCCAGCAGCTTAGGGGGGACAAATAATTCACCCCTCCACTTT. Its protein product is CASSLGGTNNSPLHF.